One sample yielded the 19 T cell receptor beta chains listed below, sequenced in a study of blood T cells in healthy people across ages. A second about 7 to 12 cycle PCR used barcoded and J-beta primers. Each CDR3 protein gets one entry after TCRdb re-called the 5' RACE reads with MiXCR. Of fewer than 900,000 distinct CDR3 sequences in the sample, about 36% were seen once. The sample was blood. The receptors originated from a man aged 18 to 30 in good health.

V usage is TRBV6-2 or TRBV6-3 and J usage is TRBJ2-5; D is possibly TRBD2 (6 bases). Trimming stripped 6 bases from V and 11 bases from J, with 16 bases between. CDR3 length: 12 amino acids. The germline CDR1 and CDR2 sequences are MNHEY and SVGEGT. For the CDR3, the DNA is TGTGCCAGCAGCCGGGGGAATCATGAGCAGTACTTC. This gives the protein CASSRGNHEQYF.

The chain uses TRBV7-9 and TRBJ2-7; possible D gene TRBD1, 6 bases. Trimming shortened V by 11 bases and J by 0 bases, and 11 bases separated the two germline ends. CDR1 is SEHNR and CDR2 is FQNEAQ in the germline V gene (reference sequence). The CDR3 has 12 residues. The CDR3 sequence: CAAQGLSYEQYF. CDR3 nucleotides: TGTGCCGCCCAGGGGCTCTCCTACGAGCAGTACTTC.

This clonotype showed up just a few times. The chain is built from TRBV27 and TRBJ2-7, with a weak D call TRBD2 (6 bases). The V gene lost 5 bases and the J gene lost 1 base, with 15 bases spanning the gap. The germline V gene encodes CDR1 MNHEY and CDR2 SMNVEV (reference sequence). The CDR3 spans 15 residues. CDR3 region: CASSKKRVESYEQYF. In DNA form, the CDR3 reads TGTGCCAGCAGTAAAAAGCGGGTAGAATCCTACGAGCAGTACTTC.

This clonotype was detected a few times. The chain employs TRBV7-2 and TRBJ2-5, with TRBD2 as a possible D gene (6 bases). From germline, CDR1 is SGHTA and CDR2 FQGNSA. The CDR3 loop spans 14 amino acids. The ends were cut back, 2 bases at V and 11 bases at J, with 18 bases in the middle. The CDR3 spells CASSLSSGSGEQYF. The CDR3 DNA sequence: TGTGCCAGCAGCTTATCGAGCGGTTCGGGGGAGCAGTACTTC. The full variable domain, with the rest looked up from reference TRBV7-2 and TRBJ2-5, is GAGVSQSPSNKVTEKGKDVELRCDPISGHTALYWYRQSLGQGLEFLIYFQGNSAPDKSGLPSDRFSAERTGGSVSTLTIQRTQQEDSAVYLCASSLSSGSGEQYFGPGTRLLVL.

This chain connects TRBV4-1 to TRBJ2-3, with D possibly TRBD2 on 5 matching bases. Germline assignment: CDR1 MGHRA and CDR2 YSYEKL. Trimming left V 3 bases short and J 4 bases short, with 17 bases between. CDR3 length: 16 residues. CDR3 DNA sequence: TGCGCCAGCAGCCATCGACTACATCTACCCGCAGATACGCAGTATTTT. Translation: CASSHRLHLPADTQYF.

V and J are TRBV2 and TRBJ2-5; 10 bases fit TRBD2. The V gene's germline CDR1 is SNHLY and CDR2 FYNNEI. With V trimmed by 6 bases and J by 5 bases, 9 bases remained unmatched. The length of the CDR3 is 15 residues. CDR3 coding DNA: TGTGCCAGCAGCCTAACTAGCGGGACCTTCGAGACCCAGTACTTC. It translates to CASSLTSGTFETQYF. Together with reference TRBV2 and TRBJ2-5, the CDR3 gives the full variable domain: EPEVTQTPSHQVTQMGQEVILRCVPISNHLYFYWYRQILGQKVEFLVSFYNNEISEKSEIFDDQFSVERPDGSNFTLKIRSTKLEDSAMYFCASSLTSGTFETQYFGPGTRLLVL.

This chain links TRBV20-1 with TRBJ2-2, with a weak D call TRBD2 (6 bases). Trimming stripped 0 bases from V and 6 bases from J, with 14 bases between. Germline lookup yields CDR1 DFQATT and CDR2 SNEGSKA (reference sequence). CDR3 length: 15 residues. The DNA of the CDR3 is TGCAGTGCTAGAGAGGGACTTCGGTGGGCCGGGGAGCTGTTTTTT. Protein sequence: CSAREGLRWAGELFF.

The V gene is TRBV4-2, the J gene TRBJ1-5, with no clear D. The V end was cut by 0 bases, the J end by 1 base, with 10 bases between. The CDR3 is 16 amino acids. Germline CDR1 and CDR2: LGHNA and YNFKEQ. The CDR3 region has the DNA TGTGCCAGCAGCCAAGATCCCGGCGGGAGCAATCAGCCCCAGCATTTT. Amino acids: CASSQDPGGSNQPQHF.

This clonotype was observed a few times. This chain joins TRBV6-1 and TRBJ2-1; 8 nucleotides match TRBD1. The J segment lost 15 bases and the V segment lost 2 bases, leaving 3 bases of the junction unmatched. Germline V gene sequence: CDR1 MNHNS, CDR2 SASEGT. This CDR3 contains 11 residues. The CDR3 here is CASSERGQAFF. The DNA of the CDR3 is TGTGCCAGCAGTGAAAGGGGACAGGCGTTCTTC.

The rearrangement links TRBV4-3 to TRBJ2-4, with a possible D match to TRBD1 (5 bases). Germline values: CDR1 LGHNA, CDR2 YSLEER. V was trimmed by 0 bases and J by 0 bases, leaving 15 bases between them. The CDR3 consists of 18 residues. CDR3 nucleotides: TGCGCCAGCAGCCAAGATCTCCAGGACACATTAGCCAAAAACATTCAGTACTTC. This gives the protein CASSQDLQDTLAKNIQYF.

The chain links TRBV20-1 to TRBJ2-5; D may be TRBD2 (6 bases). V was trimmed by 1 base and J by 11 bases, leaving 32 bases between them. This CDR3 comprises 18 residues. In germline, CDR1 is DFQATT, CDR2 SNEGSKA (reference sequence). This chain's CDR3 is CSARVPVGVADSYNEQYF. CDR3 sequence (DNA): TGCAGTGCTAGAGTCCCGGTCGGTGTAGCGGACTCCTACAATGAGCAGTACTTC.

The CDR3, as DNA: TGCAGTGCTAGAGATGTACGGACCACGACCTACAATGAGCAGTTCTTC. Its translation: CSARDVRTTTYNEQFF. The chain combines TRBV20-1 with TRBJ2-1, with D uncertain. Germline lookup yields CDR1 DFQATT and CDR2 SNEGSKA (reference sequence). Trimming stripped 0 bases from V and 2 bases from J, with 14 bases between. This CDR3 is 16 amino acids long.

The V call is TRBV6-5, the J call TRBJ1-4; no reliable D call. Germline V gene sequence: CDR1 MNHEY, CDR2 SVGAGI. Trimming stripped 8 bases from V and 0 bases from J, with 16 bases between. The length of the CDR3 is 16 residues. In DNA form, the CDR3 reads TGTGCCAGCCTCCCATACACCGGCGCAACTAATGAAAAACTGTTTTTT. Its protein is CASLPYTGATNEKLFF.

In regard to this clonotype: This may come from a read error, since a much larger clone is one base off. The chain uses TRBV4-1 and TRBJ2-1; D tentatively fits TRBD1 or TRBD2 (5 bases each). The V gene's germline CDR1 is MGHRA and CDR2 YSYEKL. The CDR3 consists of 13 residues. Trimming shortened V by 2 bases and J by 8 bases, and 10 bases separated the two germline ends. The CDR3 here is CASSQMRGYEQFF. As DNA, the CDR3 is TGCGCCAGCAGCCAAATGAGGGGCTATGAGCAGTTCTTC.

The rearrangement joins TRBV13 to TRBJ2-1; D is undetermined. The CDR3 length is 10 residues. Trimming shortened V by 2 bases and J by 12 bases, and 5 bases separated the two germline ends. From germline, CDR1 is PRHDT and CDR2 FYEKMQ (reference sequence). CDR3 residues: CASSLIRQFF. The CDR3 DNA sequence: TGTGCCAGCAGCTTAATACGGCAGTTCTTC.

CDR3 sequence: CASSYSGGWGQPQHF. Here the CDR3 DNA reads TGTGCCAGCAGTTACTCGGGGGGATGGGGACAGCCCCAGCATTTT. V is TRBV6-2 or TRBV6-3 and J is TRBJ1-5, with D maybe TRBD1 (5 bases). With 0 bases removed from V and 7 bases from J, the gap between germline ends came to 13 bases. This CDR3 has 15 amino acids. Germline V lookup: CDR1 MNHEY, CDR2 SVGEGT.

This clonotype came up a few times. This rearrangement joins TRBV4-3 to TRBJ1-6, with D unclear. Germline loops: CDR1 LGHNA, CDR2 YSLEER. The ends were cut back, 0 bases at V and 8 bases at J, with 14 bases in the middle. The CDR3 runs 16 residues. The CDR3 protein is CASSQELGARHSPLHF. CDR3 DNA: TGCGCCAGCAGCCAAGAATTGGGAGCGCGTCATTCACCCCTCCACTTT.

J is TRBJ2-7 and V is TRBV4-2; the D gene is possibly TRBD2 (6 bases). Germline CDR1 is LGHNA and CDR2 is YNFKEQ. V was shortened by 1 base and J by 2 bases, with 15 bases between the two germline ends. This CDR3 contains 16 residues. The CDR3 DNA reads as TGTGCCAGCAGCCAAGGCGGGGTGCGGGGCCCCTACGAGCAGTACTTC. Translated, it gives CASSQGGVRGPYEQYF.

This chain joins TRBV28 and TRBJ2-4; D is uncertain. TRBJ2-7 matches the DNA end more closely, so the J call is doubtful. CDR3 size: 15 residues. Germline CDR1 and CDR2: MDHEN and SYDVKM. The chain's CDR3 is CASSSSGPSIYEQYF. The CDR3 nucleotides read TGTGCCAGCAGTTCCAGTGGGCCCTCTATCTACGAGCAGTACTTC.